The 27 T cell receptor beta chains below were found in one sample sequenced in a study of vaccination effects on CD4 cells after COVID-19. Their specific antigens are unknown. ViraFEST assay sequencing came after antigen-specific CD4+ T cells were expanded with viral peptide pools. Scientists isolated CD4+ T cells after a roughly ten-day culture period ended. Of the BNT162b2 and mRNA-1273 vaccines, participants received two doses of one or the other. Sequenced by immunoSEQ multiplex PCR; TCRdb stores in-frame clones only, minus some. The data hold under 85,000 clones, with under 80% observed a single time. The sample here was CD4+ T cells from PBMCs cultured with HCoV-OC43 spike peptides, taken after COVID-19 vaccination. The subset is: HCoV-OC43 spike overlapping peptide pool stimulation. These receptors were taken from a human donor who received a COVID-19 vaccine.

The CDR3 DNA is TGTGCCAGCAGCTCAAGGACGGCGAACACTGAAGCTTTCTTT. It specifies CASSSRTANTEAFF. This chain joins TRBV5-4 and TRBJ1-1; D uncertain. This CDR3 region has 14 residues. Trimming removed 3 bases at V and 1 base at J, with 10 bases between. Looked up from germline, CDR1 is SGHNT and CDR2 is YYREEE (reference sequence). Full variable domain (missing parts from reference TRBV5-4 and TRBJ1-1): ETGVTQSPTHLIKTRGQQVTLRCSSQSGHNTVSWYQQALGQGPQFIFQYYREEENGRGNFPPRFSGLQFPNYSSELNVNALELDDSALYLCASSSRTANTEAFFGQGTRLTVV.

This clone was seen a handful of times. It is likely a read error, because the conserved phenylalanine at the end of the CDR3 is missing. The limits of the CDR3 on the DNA are not certain, so only TCRdb's listed CDR3 is given. V usage is TRBV5-5 and J usage is TRBJ2-7; the D call in the table, TRBD2, was not verified against the DNA. The CDR3 is 8 amino acids in total, end residues counted. CDR1 is SGHKS and CDR2 is YYEKEE in the germline V gene (reference sequence). CDR3 protein: CASSFGVP.

The chain joins TRBV7-9 to TRBJ1-1; TRBD1 is a possible D gene (6 bases). CDR3 length: 15 amino acids. Per the germline V gene, CDR1 is SEHNR and CDR2 is FQNEAQ (reference sequence). V lost 5 bases, J lost 0 bases, and 13 bases lay in between. CDR3 sequence reads: CASSARGSVNTEAFF. DNA for the CDR3: TGTGCCAGCAGCGCCAGGGGCTCGGTGAACACTGAAGCTTTCTTT.

This clone was seen only a few times. The DNA of the CDR3 is TGCAGCGTGGAGAGGGGACTAGGAGTCGGTGAGCAGTTCTTC. Protein product: CSVERGLGVGEQFF. This chain uses TRBV29-1 with TRBJ2-1; TRBD2 matches at 8 bases. The germline V gene encodes CDR1 SQVTM and CDR2 ANQGSEA. CDR3 size: 14 residues. Germline trimming cut 6 bases from V and 9 bases from J; bases unmatched to any gene: 13.

V is TRBV21-1 and J is TRBJ2-2; TRBD1 is the table's D call and was not checked against the DNA. TRBV21-1 is annotated as a pseudogene. The CDR3 runs 17 residues. CDR3 protein: CASSYMGRAGDTGELFF. DNA of the CDR3: TGTGCCAGCAGCTATATGGGCAGGGCAGGCGACACCGGGGAGCTGTTTTTT.

As DNA, the CDR3 is TGCGCCAGCAGCTCCCAATGGCGGGATGAGCAGTTCTTC. Its translation is CASSSQWRDEQFF. V is TRBV4-1 and J is TRBJ2-1, with D perhaps matching TRBD2 (5 bases). The germline CDR1 and CDR2 sequences are MGHRA and YSYEKL. Trimming took off 5 bases at V and 8 bases at J, with 13 bases between the two ends. The CDR3 is made up of 13 amino acids.

The genes are TRBV18 and TRBJ1-3; tentatively, D is TRBD1 (6 bases). Germline V gene lookup returns CDR1 KGHSH and CDR2 LQKENI. The CDR3 is 16 residues long. Trimming shortened V by 0 bases and J by 3 bases, and 12 bases separated the two germline ends. The CDR3 nucleotides read TGTGCCAGCTCACCACCACAGGGCCGCTTTGGAAACACCATATATTTT. Translation gives CASSPPQGRFGNTIYF.

This chain connects TRBV14 to TRBJ2-5, with D perhaps TRBD2 (7 bases). Per germline, CDR1 SGHDN and CDR2 FVKESK. The CDR3 has 15 residues. Trimming left V 1 base short and J 1 base short, with 10 bases between. DNA for the CDR3: TGTGCCAGCAGCCAAGTCGCGGGGGCCCAAGAGACCCAGTACTTC. Residues: CASSQVAGAQETQYF.

This clone has just a few counts. The J gene is TRBJ2-6, the V gene TRBV7-3; a weak D match, TRBD1 (6 bases). Trimming removed 3 bases at V and 4 bases at J, with 10 bases between. The germline V gene has CDR1 SGHTA and CDR2 FQGTGA. The CDR3 runs 15 residues. CDR3 loop: CASSFQGSGANVLTF. In nucleotides, the CDR3 is TGTGCCAGCAGCTTCCAGGGGTCCGGGGCCAACGTCCTGACTTTC.

This clone was seen once. The chain has TRBV18 and TRBJ2-7; 8 bases are a match to TRBD1. The CDR3 sequence is 14 residues long. CDR1 and CDR2 from the germline V gene are KGHSH and LQKENI. V shed 4 bases and J 5 bases; nucleotides not matched to a gene: 7. The CDR3 reads CASSLRQGSNEQYV. The CDR3 bases are TGTGCCAGCTCACTTCGACAGGGGAGCAACGAGCAGTACGTC.

A few counts support this clone. V and J are TRBV28 and TRBJ1-2; D not resolved. Germline lookup yields CDR1 MDHEN and CDR2 SYDVKM. V shed 2 bases and J shed 2 bases, with 3 bases lying between them. CDR3 length equals 12 residues. The CDR3 DNA reads TGTGCCAGCAGTTTAAAAAACTATGGCTACACCTTC. It is translated as CASSLKNYGYTF.

The chain is built from TRBV6-5 and TRBJ1-1, with D unresolved. Germline V lookup: CDR1 MNHEY, CDR2 SVGAGI. The CDR3 contains 14 residues. V was trimmed by 6 bases and J by 0 bases, leaving 11 bases between them. The CDR3 protein is CASSPRTLNTEAFF. The CDR3 DNA is TGTGCCAGCAGCCCCCGGACCCTGAACACTGAAGCTTTCTTT.

This clone was observed a few times. This chain uses TRBV30 with TRBJ2-5; D perhaps matches TRBD1 (6 bases). The V gene lost 0 bases and the J gene lost 7 bases, with 18 bases spanning the gap. CDR1 and CDR2 from the germline V gene are GTSNPN and SVGIG (reference sequence). This CDR3 is 15 amino acids long. Written as DNA, the CDR3 is TGTGCCTGGAGTGTAAGTACAGGGCCCTTAGGGACCCAGTACTTC. It is translated as CAWSVSTGPLGTQYF.

This clone was counted only a few times. The V gene is TRBV7-9, the J gene TRBJ1-1, with D unclear. CDR1 and CDR2 from the germline V gene are SEHNR and FQNEAQ (reference sequence). The CDR3 length is 13 residues. Trimming removed 3 bases from V and 4 bases from J, with 9 bases in between. This chain's CDR3 is CASSFQEGTEAFF. CDR3 in DNA: TGTGCCAGCAGCTTTCAGGAAGGCACTGAAGCTTTCTTT.

This chain links TRBV19 with TRBJ2-2; a weak D match, TRBD1 (6 bases). Trimming stripped 1 base from V and 8 bases from J, with 14 bases between. Germline-derived CDR1 and CDR2 are LNHDA and SQIVND (reference sequence). The CDR3 is made up of 15 amino acids. The CDR3 region is CASSIGTGPNGELFF. The CDR3 DNA reads as TGTGCCAGTAGTATAGGCACAGGGCCTAATGGGGAGCTGTTTTTT.

This chain connects TRBV3-1 (or the pseudogene TRBV3-2) to TRBJ2-5; D is uncertain. V was pared by 5 bases and J by 5 bases, with 6 bases between. This CDR3 is built from 11 residues. Germline assignment: CDR1 LGHDT and CDR2 YNNKEL (reference sequence). CDR3 DNA: TGTGCCAGCAGCTATACCGAGACCCAGTACTTC. Translated: CASSYTETQYF.

The chain uses TRBV18 and TRBJ1-1, with no clear D. Trimming pared 4 bases from V and 3 bases from J, leaving 12 bases between. This CDR3 region has 14 residues. Germline lookup yields CDR1 KGHSH and CDR2 LQKENI. The CDR3 nucleotides are TGTGCCAGCTCACGGAACCCGGCGGACACTGAAGCTTTCTTT. Residues: CASSRNPADTEAFF.

Here the CDR3 reads CASSLTGQGNNQPQHF. The CDR3 DNA reads TGTGCCAGTAGCCTAACGGGACAGGGGAACAATCAGCCCCAGCATTTT. This chain joins TRBV19 and TRBJ1-5; TRBD1 matches 10 bases. CDR1 and CDR2 (germline): LNHDA, SQIVND (reference sequence). With V trimmed by 6 bases and J by 3 bases, 8 bases remained unmatched. This CDR3 comprises 16 residues.

The chain has TRBV3-1 (or the pseudogene TRBV3-2) and TRBJ2-5; D is possibly TRBD1 (5 bases). Germline assignment: CDR1 LGHDT and CDR2 YNNKEL (reference sequence). CDR3 length: 15 amino acids. V lost 1 base and J 4 bases, leaving 13 bases between the germline ends. This CDR3 reads CASSQGFLRGETQYF. The DNA for the CDR3 is TGTGCCAGCAGCCAAGGGTTCTTAAGGGGAGAGACCCAGTACTTC.

The chain employs TRBV7-9 and TRBJ2-3, with 8 nucleotides matching TRBD1. Germline V gives CDR1 SEHNR, CDR2 FQNEAQ (reference sequence). This CDR3 is 14 amino acids long. V dropped 3 bases and J dropped 4; count of bases not matched to a gene: 3. The CDR3 here is CASSLTGAADTQYF. DNA of the CDR3: TGTGCCAGCAGCTTGACAGGGGCCGCAGATACGCAGTATTTT. The whole variable domain, filled in from reference TRBV7-9 and TRBJ2-3, reads DTGVSQNPRHKITKRGQNVTFRCDPISEHNRLYWYRQTLGQGPEFLTYFQNEAQLEKSRLLSDRFSAERPKGSFSTLEIQRTEQGDSAMYLCASSLTGAADTQYFGPGTRLTVL.

The chain has TRBV19 and TRBJ2-5, with D uncertain. Between the trimmed V and J ends, which lost 5 bases and 5 bases, there was a span of 15 bases. CDR1 and CDR2 (germline): LNHDA, SQIVND (reference sequence). CDR3 size: 14 residues. Here the CDR3 reads CASSSFDLGETQYF. The CDR3, as DNA: TGTGCCAGTAGTTCCTTCGACCTAGGGGAGACCCAGTACTTC.

The rearrangement joins TRBV10-3 to TRBJ1-3; D unresolved. The CDR3 runs to 14 residues. The V gene lost 3 bases and the J gene lost 2 bases, with 8 bases spanning the gap. From germline, CDR1 is ENHRY and CDR2 SYGVKD. The CDR3 loop reads CAISEGQTGNTIYF. The DNA of the CDR3 is TGTGCCATCAGTGAAGGCCAGACTGGAAACACCATATATTTT.

V is TRBV14 and J is TRBJ2-4; D remains unclear. V was pared by 6 bases and J by 0 bases, with 9 bases between. The germline V gene encodes CDR1 SGHDN and CDR2 FVKESK. The CDR3 runs 14 residues. The CDR3 region has the DNA TGTGCCAGCAGGAAATCAGGAGCCAAAAACATTCAGTACTTC. Translated: CASRKSGAKNIQYF.

V and J are TRBV2 and TRBJ1-5; D gene unclear. The V gene lost 3 bases and the J gene lost 3 bases, with 6 bases spanning the gap. CDR3 length: 13 residues. Per the germline V gene, CDR1 is SNHLY and CDR2 is FYNNEI. The CDR3 spells CASSDSTNQPQHF. The CDR3 DNA follows: TGTGCCAGCAGTGACAGTACCAATCAGCCCCAGCATTTT.

A single count supports this clone. V and J are TRBV27 and TRBJ1-1; TRBD1 is a possible D gene (6 bases). V gave up 6 bases and J gave up 2 bases, with 10 bases separating them. CDR1 is MNHEY and CDR2 is SMNVEV in the germline V gene (reference sequence). There are 13 residues in the CDR3. CDR3 bases: TGTGCCAGCAGGGCCAGGGGAAACACTGAAGCTTTCTTT. Translating it yields CASRARGNTEAFF.

This clone showed up just once. The chain uses TRBV28 and TRBJ1-6; D uncertain. V shed 5 bases and J shed 6 bases, with 8 bases lying between them. The CDR3 spans 13 residues. The V gene's germline CDR1 is MDHEN and CDR2 SYDVKM. In nucleotides, the CDR3 is TGTGCCAGCAGTCCTCACAGTAATTCACCCCTCCACTTT. The encoded protein is CASSPHSNSPLHF.

In nucleotides, the CDR3 is TGCGCCAGCCGGCTCTCTAGGGGACAGACTAAGAACACCGGGGAGCTGTTTTTT. The encoded protein is CASRLSRGQTKNTGELFF. The V call is TRBV10-1, the J call TRBJ2-2; 7 positions match TRBD1. Germline V gene data show CDR1 as WNHNN and CDR2 as SYGVQD (reference sequence). After removal of 8 bases from V and 1 base from J, the junction contained 16 bases not matched to a gene. CDR3 length equals 18 residues.